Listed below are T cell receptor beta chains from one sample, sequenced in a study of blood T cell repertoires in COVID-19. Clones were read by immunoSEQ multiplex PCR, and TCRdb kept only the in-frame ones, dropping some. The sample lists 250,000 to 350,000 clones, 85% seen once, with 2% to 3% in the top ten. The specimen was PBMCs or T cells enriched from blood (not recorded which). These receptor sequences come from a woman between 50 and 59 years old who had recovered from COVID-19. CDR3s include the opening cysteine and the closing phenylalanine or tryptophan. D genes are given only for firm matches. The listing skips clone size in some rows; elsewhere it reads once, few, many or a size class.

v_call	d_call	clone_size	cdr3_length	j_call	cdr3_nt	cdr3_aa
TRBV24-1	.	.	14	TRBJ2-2	TGTGCCACCAGTGATTTGGCGGGTACCGGGGAGCTGTTTTTT	CATSDLAGTGELFF
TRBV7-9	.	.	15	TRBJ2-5	TGTGCCAGCAGCTCCTCCACTACTTACCAAGAGACCCAGTACTTC	CASSSSTTYQETQYF
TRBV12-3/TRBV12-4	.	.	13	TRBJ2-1	TGTGCCAGCAGGAGAACCAGGGGAAATGAGCAGTTCTTC	CASRRTRGNEQFF
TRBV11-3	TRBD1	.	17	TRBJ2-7	TGTGCCAGCAGCACCACTGTCGGGGGACAGGGGATGTACGAGCAGTACTTC	CASSTTVGGQGMYEQYF
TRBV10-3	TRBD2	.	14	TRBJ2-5	TGTGCCATCAGCCACGGAGCGGGGGAAGAGACCCAGTACTTC	CAISHGAGEETQYF
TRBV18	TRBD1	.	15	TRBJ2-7	TGTGCCAGCTCACCAGGGGGGACAGGGGTCCACGAGCAGTACTTC	CASSPGGTGVHEQYF
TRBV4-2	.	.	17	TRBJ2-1	TGTGCCAGCAGCCCCCCCGTCAGGGGCGGCTCCTACAATGAGCAGTTCTTC	CASSPPVRGGSYNEQFF
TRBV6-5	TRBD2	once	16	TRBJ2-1	TGTGCCAGCAGTTTGATTGCGGGAGTTGGGTACAATGAGCAGTTCTTC	CASSLIAGVGYNEQFF
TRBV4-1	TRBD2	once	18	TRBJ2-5	TGCGCCAGCAGCCAAGAAGGCGGGGGACTAGCAATCGGGGAGACCCAGTACTTC	CASSQEGGGLAIGETQYF
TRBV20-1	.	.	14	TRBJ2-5	TGCAGTGCTACTGACCGTGGCTCGCAAGAGACCCAGTACTTC	CSATDRGSQETQYF
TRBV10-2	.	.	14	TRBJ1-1	TGCGCCAGCAGTGAGTCGAGGGGGGGGACTGAAGCTTTCTTT	CASSESRGGTEAFF
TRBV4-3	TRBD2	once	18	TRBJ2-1	TGCGCCAGCAGCCAAATAGCGGGAGGTTTAAGCTCCTACAATGAGCAGTTCTTC	CASSQIAGGLSSYNEQFF
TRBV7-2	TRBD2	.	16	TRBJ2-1	TGTGCCAGCAGCTCAGATAATAGCGGGAACCTCAATGAGCAGTTCTTC	CASSSDNSGNLNEQFF
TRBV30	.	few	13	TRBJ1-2	TGTGCCTGGACAGCAGGGTTCAACTATGGCTACACCTTC	CAWTAGFNYGYTF
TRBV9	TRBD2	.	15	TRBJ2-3	TGTGCCAGCAGCCTGAGCGGGAGTGCCACAGATACGCAGTATTTT	CASSLSGSATDTQYF
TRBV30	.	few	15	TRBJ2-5	TGTGCCTGGAGTCCAGGACTCGCAACTCAAGAGACCCAGTACTTC	CAWSPGLATQETQYF
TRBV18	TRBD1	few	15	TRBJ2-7	TGTGCCAGCTCACCATCGCGACAGGGGACCTACGAGCAGTACTTC	CASSPSRQGTYEQYF
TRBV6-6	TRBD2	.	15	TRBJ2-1	TGTGCCAGCATCCCGCTAGCGGGAGCATACAATGAGCAGTTCTTC	CASIPLAGAYNEQFF
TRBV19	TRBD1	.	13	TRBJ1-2	TGTGCCAGTAGTACGACAGGGGGAAATAGCTACACCTTC	CASSTTGGNSYTF
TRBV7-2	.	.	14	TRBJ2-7	TGTGCCAGCAGCTCGCAGGGTTATTCCTACGAGCAGTACTTC	CASSSQGYSYEQYF
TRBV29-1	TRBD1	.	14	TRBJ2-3	TGCAGCGTTACCACAGGGGGCAGGGGGAATACGCAGTATTTT	CSVTTGGRGNTQYF
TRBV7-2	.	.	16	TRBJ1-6	TGTGCCAGCAGCCTTACAGGGAGCTCCTATAATTCACCCCTCCACTTT	CASSLTGSSYNSPLHF
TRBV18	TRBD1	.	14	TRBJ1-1	TGTGCCAGCTCATCACAGGGGTCAGACACTGAAGCTTTCTTT	CASSSQGSDTEAFF